Below are 32 T cell receptor beta chains sequenced from a single sample in a study of blood T cell repertoires in COVID-19. Profiled with immunoSEQ multiplex PCR; TCRdb holds only in-frame clones, not every one. The sample lists 200,000 to 250,000 clones; about 90% were seen once. Sequenced: peripheral blood. Receptor source: a young man with COVID-19, enrolled during active disease.

The V call is TRBV2, the J call TRBJ2-2, with 13 bases that match TRBD2. CDR3 length: 14 residues. Losses at the gene ends were 6 bases for V and 7 bases for J; bases not matched to a gene: 2. Per the germline V gene, CDR1 is SNHLY and CDR2 is FYNNEI. CDR3 residues: CASRGLAGLGELFF. The CDR3 nucleotides read TGTGCCAGCAGGGGACTAGCGGGGCTCGGGGAGCTGTTTTTT.

This chain links TRBV6-5 with TRBJ1-5, with D maybe TRBD1 (5 bases). CDR3 length: 15 amino acids. Trimming took 0 bases from V and 6 from J, leaving 12 bases between them. The V gene's germline CDR1 is MNHEY and CDR2 SVGAGI. The CDR3: CASSYSQGGSQPQHF. The CDR3 DNA reads as TGTGCCAGCAGTTACTCGCAGGGTGGTTCTCAGCCCCAGCATTTT.

The gene calls are TRBV28 and TRBJ1-5; D remains unclear. In germline, CDR1 is MDHEN, CDR2 SYDVKM. V shed 8 bases and J shed 6 bases, with 23 bases lying between them. The CDR3 consists of 16 residues. CDR3 amino acids: CASLWNRVFPGQPQHF. In DNA form, the CDR3 reads TGTGCCAGCTTGTGGAACCGGGTGTTCCCTGGTCAGCCCCAGCATTTT.

The gene calls are TRBV5-1 and TRBJ1-1, with a weak D call TRBD1 (5 bases). Trimming left V 1 base short and J 1 base short, with 11 bases between. Germline V lookup: CDR1 SGHRS, CDR2 YFSETQ. The CDR3 totals 15 residues. The CDR3 reads CASSLIFGGNTEAFF. As DNA, the CDR3 is TGCGCCAGCAGCTTGATCTTCGGGGGGAACACTGAAGCTTTCTTT.

V and J are TRBV15 and TRBJ2-5; TRBD2 is a possible D gene (6 bases). The CDR3 spans 15 residues. Trimming took 0 bases from V and 4 from J, leaving 12 bases between them. Per the germline V gene, CDR1 is LNHNV and CDR2 is YYDKDF (reference sequence). CDR3 sequence (DNA): TGTGCCACCAGCAGAGATCGGGGGAGAGGAGAGACCCAGTACTTC. Translating it yields CATSRDRGRGETQYF.

V usage is TRBV30 and J usage is TRBJ2-1, with a possible D match to TRBD2 (5 bases). The V end was cut by 0 bases, the J end by 6 bases, with 6 bases between. Germline assignment: CDR1 GTSNPN and CDR2 SVGIG (reference sequence). The CDR3 is made up of 12 amino acids. The CDR3 loop is CAWSVRVNEQFF. The CDR3 DNA follows: TGTGCCTGGAGTGTGAGGGTCAATGAGCAGTTCTTC.

V and J are TRBV28 and TRBJ1-2, with 8 nucleotides matching TRBD1. Trimming took 8 bases from V and 6 from J; bases not matched to a gene: 23. The germline V gene encodes CDR1 MDHEN and CDR2 SYDVKM. The CDR3 has 18 residues. CDR3 sequence: CASRLRGPYPTGENGYTF. The DNA of the CDR3 is TGTGCCAGCCGTCTCAGAGGACCTTATCCGACAGGGGAGAATGGCTACACCTTC.

This chain links TRBV9 with TRBJ1-5; D gene ambiguous. The germline V and J ends were trimmed by 0 bases and 7 bases, with 11 bases remaining between them. Germline CDR1 SGDLS, CDR2 YYNGEE. This CDR3 has 14 residues. The CDR3 nucleotides read TGTGCCAGCAGCGTAGGGACTTGGGAACAGCCCCAGCATTTT. Translation gives CASSVGTWEQPQHF.

The CDR3 bases are TGTGCCAGCAGTGACTCGATTGGAAATCTAGCGGGAGTTGAGACCCAGTACTTC. Residues: CASSDSIGNLAGVETQYF. This chain links TRBV6-4 with TRBJ2-5, with 10 bases identical to TRBD2. J was trimmed by 5 bases and V by 0 bases; bases with no gene match: 12. This CDR3 comprises 18 residues. Germline loops: CDR1 MRHNA, CDR2 SNTAGT.

The V call is TRBV4-1, the J call TRBJ2-7; 9 positions agree with TRBD1. The CDR3 loop spans 15 amino acids. J was trimmed by 2 bases and V by 4 bases; bases with no gene match: 6. Germline lookup yields CDR1 MGHRA and CDR2 YSYEKL. Here the CDR3 DNA reads TGCGCCAGCAGCCGGTCGGGACAGGGCACCTACGAGCAGTACTTC. Translating gives CASSRSGQGTYEQYF.

The chain couples TRBV7-3 to TRBJ2-5; 11 bases map to TRBD2. Germline trimming cut 4 bases from V and 5 bases from J; bases unmatched to any gene: 12. This CDR3 comprises 17 residues. Per the germline V gene, CDR1 is SGHTA and CDR2 is FQGTGA. The CDR3 DNA is TGTGCCAGCAGCTCCCAACTTAGCGGGAGGGCCTTGGAGACCCAGTACTTC. Amino acids: CASSSQLSGRALETQYF.

V usage is TRBV4-1 and J usage is TRBJ1-5; 10 bases map to TRBD1. Germline V gene lookup returns CDR1 MGHRA and CDR2 YSYEKL. J gave up 2 bases and V 4 bases, and 2 bases lay outside the gene matches. The CDR3 totals 15 residues. CDR3 protein: CASSPGQGGNQPQHF. Here the CDR3 DNA reads TGCGCCAGCAGCCCCGGACAGGGGGGCAATCAGCCCCAGCATTTT.

The chain recombines TRBV11-3 with TRBJ2-1, with a possible D match to TRBD1 (5 bases). Germline V lookup: CDR1 SGHNT, CDR2 YENEEA. The CDR3 spans 11 residues. Trimming stripped 5 bases from V and 10 bases from J, with 9 bases between. The CDR3 bases are TGTGCCAGCAGCCCAGGGAACGAGCAGTTCTTC. The encoded protein is CASSPGNEQFF.

This clone was recorded only once. The rearrangement uses TRBV12-3 or TRBV12-4 and TRBJ1-1; D remains ambiguous. V was cut by 3 bases and J by 4 bases, with 9 bases left in between. CDR3 length equals 13 residues. CDR3 coding DNA: TGTGCCAGCAGTTTTCGGGTACGCACTGAAGCTTTCTTT. It translates to CASSFRVRTEAFF.

The chain carries TRBV27 and TRBJ1-2, with D possibly being TRBD1 (6 bases). CDR1 MNHEY and CDR2 SMNVEV come from the germline V gene (reference sequence). The CDR3 has 14 residues. V lost 8 bases to trimming and J lost 4 bases, with 17 bases between them. The CDR3 spells CASGIITGTYGYTF. The CDR3 nucleotides are TGTGCCAGCGGCATTATAACAGGGACCTATGGCTACACCTTC.

The chain has TRBV9 and TRBJ2-1; 10 bases are a match to TRBD1. Germline V gives CDR1 SGDLS, CDR2 YYNGEE. J gave up 2 bases and V 4 bases, and 6 bases lay outside the gene matches. The CDR3 spans 16 residues. The CDR3 region has the DNA TGTGCCAGCAGCCTCAGAGGACAGGGGGCCTACAATGAGCAGTTCTTC. As protein: CASSLRGQGAYNEQFF.

The genes are TRBV6-5 and TRBJ2-2; weak D call: TRBD1 (6 bases). This CDR3 is 15 amino acids long. Between the trimmed V and J ends, which lost 4 bases and 10 bases, there was a span of 19 bases. Looked up from germline, CDR1 is MNHEY and CDR2 is SVGAGI. The CDR3 DNA follows: TGTGCCAGCAGTTCCCCGACAGGCGCCAACGAGGAGCTGTTTTTT. This sequence encodes CASSSPTGANEELFF.

The chain carries TRBV28 and TRBJ1-5; D possibly corresponds to TRBD1 (6 bases). V was cut by 6 bases and J by 0 bases, with 27 bases left in between. The length of the CDR3 is 20 residues. The germline CDR1 and CDR2 sequences are MDHEN and SYDVKM. The CDR3 nucleotides are TGTGCCAGCAGATCCGGCCCGACAGGAGCCCACACCTATAGCAATCAGCCCCAGCATTTT. Amino acids: CASRSGPTGAHTYSNQPQHF. Looking up the rest from reference TRBV28 and TRBJ1-5 gives the full variable domain: DVKVTQSSRYLVKRTGEKVFLECVQDMDHENMFWYRQDPGLGLRLIYFSYDVKMKEKGDIPEGYSVSREKKERFSLILESASTNQTSMYLCASRSGPTGAHTYSNQPQHFGDGTRLSIL.

V usage is TRBV7-2 and J usage is TRBJ2-6, with no clear D. V gave up 0 bases and J gave up 1 base, with 13 bases separating them. The CDR3 is 18 residues long. Per germline, CDR1 SGHTA and CDR2 FQGNSA. CDR3 DNA sequence: TGTGCCAGCAGCTTAGCGGCGGTGCCCCTATCTGGGGCCAACGTCCTGACTTTC. Residues: CASSLAAVPLSGANVLTF. The whole variable domain, filled in from reference TRBV7-2 and TRBJ2-6, reads GAGVSQSPSNKVTEKGKDVELRCDPISGHTALYWYRQSLGQGLEFLIYFQGNSAPDKSGLPSDRFSAERTGGSVSTLTIQRTQQEDSAVYLCASSLAAVPLSGANVLTFGAGSRLTVL.

This clone was picked up a small number of times. CDR3 bases: TGTGCCAGCAGTGTCCTTCAGGGGGCAGGCGGCTACACCTTC. Protein product: CASSVLQGAGGYTF. J is TRBJ1-2 and V is TRBV27, with 8 bases that match TRBD1. Trimming took 5 bases from V and 8 from J; bases not matched to a gene: 10. Looked up from germline, CDR1 is MNHEY and CDR2 is SMNVEV (reference sequence). CDR3 length equals 14 residues.

This rearrangement joins TRBV6-5 to TRBJ1-4; D is ambiguous. Trimming shortened V by 7 bases and J by 0 bases, and 12 bases separated the two germline ends. Germline CDR1 reads MNHEY; CDR2 reads SVGAGI. The CDR3 has 15 residues. The chain's CDR3 is CASKPRITTNEKLFF. DNA of the CDR3: TGTGCCAGCAAGCCGAGGATTACAACTAATGAAAAACTGTTTTTT.

The J gene is TRBJ2-1, the V gene TRBV6-4, with TRBD2 identical over 13 bases. There are 16 residues in the CDR3. V lost 2 bases, J lost 9 bases, and 7 bases stayed unmatched. CDR1 and CDR2 (germline): MRHNA, SNTAGT. In DNA form, the CDR3 reads TGTGCCAGCAGTGACGTTTGGACTAGCGGGAGCGGTGAGCAGTTCTTC. This sequence encodes CASSDVWTSGSGEQFF.

This clone was counted once. The V and J genes are TRBV9 and TRBJ1-6; D remains unclear. Germline CDR1 and CDR2: SGDLS and YYNGEE. Deletions cut 5 bases from V and 9 bases from J, with 18 bases between. The CDR3 runs 15 residues. CDR3 loop: CASSPSGQFSSPLHF. CDR3 DNA sequence: TGTGCCAGCAGTCCAAGTGGGCAGTTTAGTTCACCCCTCCACTTT.

This rearrangement joins TRBV3-1 (or the pseudogene TRBV3-2) to TRBJ1-1; possibly TRBD1 for D (6 bases). The CDR3 loop spans 14 amino acids. CDR1 and CDR2 from the germline V gene are LGHDT and YNNKEL (reference sequence). V was trimmed by 3 bases and J by 7 bases, leaving 15 bases between them. Here the CDR3 DNA reads TGTGCCAGCAGCCAGCGGGGGGCGTATTATGAAGCTTTCTTT. Encoded protein: CASSQRGAYYEAFF.

This sequence joins TRBV7-9 and TRBJ2-1; 11 bases map to TRBD2. This CDR3 is 19 amino acids long. In germline, CDR1 is SEHNR, CDR2 FQNEAQ (reference sequence). V gave up 8 bases and J gave up 0 bases; unmatched junction bases: 15. The CDR3 here is CASPIAGGTFESSYNEQFF. CDR3 DNA sequence: TGTGCCAGCCCTATAGCGGGAGGGACCTTTGAAAGCTCCTACAATGAGCAGTTCTTC.

The rearrangement uses TRBV12-3 or TRBV12-4 and TRBJ2-7; D not resolved. Trimming left V 6 bases short and J 3 bases short, with 9 bases between. The CDR3 runs 12 residues. The CDR3 DNA follows: TGTGCCAGCAGCCCTCGGTTCTACGAGCAGTACTTC. Translated, it gives CASSPRFYEQYF.

This chain links TRBV4-1 with TRBJ1-2, with 7 bases identical to TRBD1. The CDR3 spans 15 residues. Germline CDR1 MGHRA, CDR2 YSYEKL. After removal of 3 bases from V and 0 bases from J, the junction contained 4 bases not matched to a gene. CDR3 in amino acids: CASSQGTVANYGYTF. CDR3 DNA: TGCGCCAGCAGCCAGGGGACAGTAGCTAACTATGGCTACACCTTC.

This chain links TRBV28 with TRBJ2-1; TRBD1 agrees at 8 bases. Germline V CDR1 and CDR2: MDHEN, SYDVKM. CDR3 length: 18 amino acids. V lost 0 bases, J lost 0 bases, and 7 bases stayed unmatched. This CDR3 is CASSLWTGDYNSYNEQFF. The CDR3 nucleotides read TGTGCCAGCAGTTTATGGACAGGGGATTATAACTCCTACAATGAGCAGTTCTTC.

V is TRBV27 and J is TRBJ2-7, with D unresolved. Germline lookup yields CDR1 MNHEY and CDR2 SMNVEV (reference sequence). This CDR3 comprises 14 residues. V lost 3 bases, J lost 2 bases, and 11 bases lay in between. CDR3 protein: CASSFAHATYEQYF. Here the CDR3 DNA reads TGTGCCAGCAGTTTCGCACACGCCACCTACGAGCAGTACTTC.

This chain joins TRBV7-2 and TRBJ2-7; 12 bases fit TRBD1. This CDR3 spans 14 amino acids. V lost 5 bases to trimming and J lost 5 bases; unmatched junction nucleotides: 4. CDR1 is SGHTA and CDR2 is FQGNSA in the germline V gene. CDR3 bases: TGTGCCAGCAGCCGGGACAGGGGGCTAAACGAGCAGTACTTC. Amino acid sequence: CASSRDRGLNEQYF.

V usage is TRBV2 and J usage is TRBJ1-1; a possible D gene is TRBD1 (5 bases). This CDR3 comprises 14 residues. Between the trimmed V and J ends, which lost 4 bases and 6 bases, there was a span of 15 bases. Germline values: CDR1 SNHLY, CDR2 FYNNEI. DNA for the CDR3: TGTGCCAGCAGTGCTGGGTGGGGGGAGGCTGAAGCTTTCTTT. Translating gives CASSAGWGEAEAFF.

The V and J genes are TRBV7-6 and TRBJ1-6; 8 bases match TRBD1. Germline-derived CDR1 and CDR2 are SGHVS and FNYEAQ. The V segment lost 5 bases and the J segment 9 bases; nucleotides outside the gene matches: 6. The CDR3 is made up of 14 amino acids. The CDR3 nucleotides read TGTGCCAGCAGCCAGGACAGGGAAAGTTCACCCCTCCACTTT. Translated, it gives CASSQDRESSPLHF.